These 29 T cell receptor beta chains originate from one sample sequenced in a study of blood T cell repertoires in COVID-19. Clones were sequenced by immunoSEQ multiplex PCR, and TCRdb holds only the in-frame ones, with some missing. The sample contains about 110,000 clones, around four fifths of which appear only once. The specimen was peripheral blood. The receptors derive from an older woman with acute or convalescent COVID-19.

J is TRBJ2-7 and V is TRBV9; 9 bases match TRBD1. CDR1 and CDR2 (germline): SGDLS, YYNGEE. With 3 bases clipped from V and 3 bases from J, the junction kept 7 bases outside the gene matches. The CDR3 totals 15 residues. CDR3 sequence reads: CASSAQPGQGYEQYF. CDR3 DNA: TGTGCCAGCAGCGCACAACCGGGACAGGGCTACGAGCAGTACTTC.

The genes are TRBV5-4 and TRBJ1-6; D perhaps matches TRBD1 (6 bases). The CDR3 totals 14 residues. Germline V gene lookup returns CDR1 SGHNT and CDR2 YYREEE (reference sequence). Between the trimmed V and J ends, which lost 2 bases and 6 bases, there was a span of 9 bases. The CDR3 DNA follows: TGTGCCAGCAGCTTCGGACAGTCTAATTCACCCCTCCACTTT. Its translation: CASSFGQSNSPLHF.

The chain employs TRBV12-3 or TRBV12-4 and TRBJ2-7; D may be TRBD1 (5 bases). Trimming removed 2 bases from V and 4 bases from J, with 9 bases in between. CDR3 length equals 13 residues. The CDR3: CASSLLAGYEQYF. The CDR3 coding sequence is TGTGCCAGCAGTTTATTAGCAGGGTACGAGCAGTACTTC.

V gene TRBV5-4 combines with J gene TRBJ1-1; no clear D. CDR1 and CDR2 (germline): SGHNT, YYREEE (reference sequence). V gave up 3 bases and J gave up 8 bases, with 8 bases separating them. This CDR3 spans 11 amino acids. Here the CDR3 reads CASSSYKEAFF. The CDR3 DNA follows: TGTGCCAGCAGCTCATACAAGGAAGCTTTCTTT. The full variable domain, its missing parts supplied by reference TRBV5-4 and TRBJ1-1, is ETGVTQSPTHLIKTRGQQVTLRCSSQSGHNTVSWYQQALGQGPQFIFQYYREEENGRGNFPPRFSGLQFPNYSSELNVNALELDDSALYLCASSSYKEAFFGQGTRLTVV.

This rearrangement joins TRBV7-9 to TRBJ1-5, with D possibly matching TRBD1 (5 bases). The CDR3 runs 14 residues. Trimming stripped 1 base from V and 3 bases from J, with 7 bases between. Germline CDR1 and CDR2: SEHNR and FQNEAQ (reference sequence). In DNA form, the CDR3 reads TGTGCCAGCAGCTTAGAGGGGCCCAATCAGCCCCAGCATTTT. As protein: CASSLEGPNQPQHF.

This clone was picked up a small number of times. This specimen includes other DNA sequences encoding the same CDR3. The rearrangement links TRBV9 to TRBJ1-5; D gene ambiguous. This CDR3 is 13 amino acids long. Germline CDR1 is SGDLS and CDR2 is YYNGEE. The germline V and J ends were trimmed by 2 bases and 5 bases, with 8 bases remaining between them. CDR3 loop: CASSVWGDQPQHF. CDR3 nucleotide sequence: TGTGCCAGCAGCGTGTGGGGAGATCAGCCCCAGCATTTT.

As for this clone: Additional DNA sequences in this sample encode the identical CDR3. The genes are TRBV15 and TRBJ1-1; D is unresolved. CDR3 length equals 14 residues. V was trimmed by 0 bases and J by 1 base, leaving 6 bases between them. Germline V gene lookup returns CDR1 LNHNV and CDR2 YYDKDF (reference sequence). The CDR3 sequence is CATSREWQNTEAFF. For the CDR3, the DNA is TGTGCCACCAGCAGAGAATGGCAGAACACTGAAGCTTTCTTT.

The genes are TRBV4-1 and TRBJ1-2; D remains unclear. Trimming shortened V by 2 bases and J by 5 bases, and 21 bases separated the two germline ends. Germline CDR1 and CDR2: MGHRA and YSYEKL. There are 17 residues in the CDR3. CDR3 nucleotide sequence: TGCGCCAGCAGCCAATTCAACCACGGACGGACTTTTTATGGCTACACCTTC. The encoded protein is CASSQFNHGRTFYGYTF.

This sequence joins TRBV6-5 and TRBJ1-2, with D maybe TRBD1 (6 bases). Germline V gives CDR1 MNHEY, CDR2 SVGAGI. This CDR3 region has 12 residues. The ends were cut back, 6 bases at V and 6 bases at J, with 11 bases in the middle. CDR3 region: CASRLTGHGYTF. In nucleotides, the CDR3 is TGTGCCAGCAGACTGACAGGTCATGGCTACACCTTC.

V usage is TRBV29-1 and J usage is TRBJ2-3; tentatively, D is TRBD1 (5 bases). Deletions cut 7 bases from V and 0 bases from J, with 11 bases between. Germline V gives CDR1 SQVTM, CDR2 ANQGSEA. The CDR3 covers 13 residues. The CDR3 here is CSATDTSTDTQYF. The CDR3 DNA reads as TGCAGCGCTACGGACACAAGCACAGATACGCAGTATTTT.

With respect to this clone: Other nucleotide sequences from this sample produce the same CDR3. The chain combines TRBV4-1 with TRBJ1-2; TRBD1 aligns across 7 bases. The germline CDR1 and CDR2 sequences are MGHRA and YSYEKL. The J segment lost 2 bases and the V segment lost 2 bases, leaving 5 bases of the junction unmatched. CDR3 length: 15 amino acids. CDR3 nucleotides: TGCGCCAGCAGCCAACCTCGGACAGGAAACTATGGCTACACCTTC. It encodes CASSQPRTGNYGYTF.

The V gene is TRBV24-1, the J gene TRBJ2-1; 9 positions match TRBD2. Trimming took 4 bases from V and 7 from J; bases not matched to a gene: 7. Germline CDR1 is KGHDR and CDR2 is SFDVKD. The CDR3 loop spans 15 amino acids. The CDR3 loop reads CATSDRLAGVNEQFF. The CDR3 region has the DNA TGTGCCACCAGTGACCGCTTAGCGGGGGTTAATGAGCAGTTCTTC.

The genes are TRBV6-5 and TRBJ1-4, with a tentative D call TRBD1 (6 bases). Looked up from germline, CDR1 is MNHEY and CDR2 is SVGAGI. The CDR3 spans 13 residues. Trimming cost V 5 bases and J 4 bases, with 8 bases left between them. CDR3 region: CASSRDINEKLFF. The DNA of the CDR3 is TGTGCCAGCAGTAGGGACATTAATGAAAAACTGTTTTTT.

The DNA for the CDR3 is TGCGCCAGCAGCTTCGGGACAGGGGACTATGGCTACACCTTC. This gives the protein CASSFGTGDYGYTF. V is TRBV5-1 and J is TRBJ1-2; 10 bases align to TRBD1. The CDR3 is made up of 14 amino acids. The trim removed 2 bases at V and 3 bases at J, leaving 1 base unmatched. CDR1 and CDR2 (germline): SGHRS, YFSETQ.

The chain is built from TRBV5-4 and TRBJ2-5; a weak D match, TRBD2 (6 bases). This CDR3 has 15 residues. The germline V gene has CDR1 SGHNT and CDR2 YYREEE (reference sequence). Deletions cut 0 bases from V and 3 bases from J, with 12 bases between. The DNA of the CDR3 is TGTGCCAGCAGCTTGGGACCGCGGGGAGAAGAGACCCAGTACTTC. It yields the protein CASSLGPRGEETQYF.

This clone was observed a single time. CDR3 coding DNA: TGTGCCAGCAGTTGGAACAGCAACACTGAAGCTTTCTTT. Its protein is CASSWNSNTEAFF. The genes are TRBV2 and TRBJ1-1, with no clear D. Looked up from germline, CDR1 is SNHLY and CDR2 is FYNNEI. Trimming pared 5 bases from V and 2 bases from J, leaving 9 bases between. CDR3 size: 13 residues. Together with reference TRBV2 and TRBJ1-1, the CDR3 gives the full variable domain: EPEVTQTPSHQVTQMGQEVILRCVPISNHLYFYWYRQILGQKVEFLVSFYNNEISEKSEIFDDQFSVERPDGSNFTLKIRSTKLEDSAMYFCASSWNSNTEAFFGQGTRLTVV.

There are many counts of this clone. The rearrangement links TRBV15 to TRBJ1-2; D is uncertain. Trimming took 6 bases from V and 0 from J, leaving 20 bases between them. From germline, CDR1 is LNHNV and CDR2 YYDKDF (reference sequence). This CDR3 has 17 amino acids. CDR3 in amino acids: CATRTTAYAGSNYGYTF. The CDR3 DNA sequence: TGTGCCACCAGGACTACAGCCTATGCTGGTTCTAACTATGGCTACACCTTC.

J is TRBJ2-3 and V is TRBV9; D gene uncertain. CDR1 and CDR2 from the germline V gene are SGDLS and YYNGEE. The CDR3 has 15 residues. Trimming took 4 bases from V and 2 from J, leaving 14 bases between them. Written as DNA, the CDR3 is TGTGCCAGCAGCACCGACTTGGTACTCACAGATACGCAGTATTTT. The encoded protein is CASSTDLVLTDTQYF.

The rearrangement links TRBV19 to TRBJ2-6; D is perhaps TRBD2 (7 bases). V gave up 5 bases and J gave up 0 bases, with 29 bases separating them. The CDR3 covers 22 residues. Germline values: CDR1 LNHDA, CDR2 SQIVND (reference sequence). The CDR3 is CASSLRFLGGQGKSSGANVLTF. The DNA of the CDR3 is TGTGCCAGTAGTCTCCGATTTTTGGGGGGGCAGGGTAAAAGCTCTGGGGCCAACGTCCTGACTTTC.

The V and J genes are TRBV7-9 and TRBJ1-3; TRBD1 is a possible D gene (6 bases). The CDR3 is 16 residues long. The V and J ends lost 6 bases and 0 bases respectively, with 15 bases between them. Germline CDR1 reads SEHNR; CDR2 reads FQNEAQ (reference sequence). CDR3 nucleotides: TGTGCCAGCAGTCCTGGGACATTTAGCTCTGGAAACACCATATATTTT. Its translation is CASSPGTFSSGNTIYF.

CDR3 sequence (DNA): TGTGCCAGCAGCGTAGAACCGGGTACTGAGCAGTTCTTC. This sequence encodes CASSVEPGTEQFF. The chain uses TRBV9 and TRBJ2-1; D not certain. V was clipped by 0 bases and J by 9 bases, with 10 bases between them. In germline, CDR1 is SGDLS, CDR2 YYNGEE. This CDR3 has 13 amino acids.

This chain links TRBV7-3 with TRBJ2-1; 9 nucleotides line up with TRBD2. With 1 base clipped from V and 8 bases from J, the junction kept 9 bases outside the gene matches. This CDR3 region has 16 residues. Germline V gives CDR1 SGHTA, CDR2 FQGTGA. The CDR3 loop is CASSLKGGGAFDEQFF. CDR3 nucleotides: TGTGCCAGCAGCTTAAAAGGCGGGGGGGCCTTTGATGAGCAGTTCTTC.

V gene TRBV10-3 combines with J gene TRBJ1-5; D remains ambiguous. V was trimmed by 4 bases and J by 5 bases, leaving 9 bases between them. The CDR3 consists of 13 residues. Per the germline V gene, CDR1 is ENHRY and CDR2 is SYGVKD. Here the CDR3 DNA reads TGTGCCATCAGTGCATCGCAGGATCAGCCCCAGCATTTT. Its protein product is CAISASQDQPQHF.

In its sample, this clone was seen once. The chain uses TRBV19 and TRBJ1-2; D is uncertain. Germline CDR1 reads LNHDA; CDR2 reads SQIVND (reference sequence). Trimming removed 2 bases at V and 2 bases at J, with 18 bases between. The CDR3 sequence is 17 residues long. The CDR3 loop is CASSIQLAGLLNYGYTF. As DNA, the CDR3 is TGTGCCAGTAGTATACAGCTGGCAGGTCTCTTAAACTATGGCTACACCTTC.

This clone has more than one count but fewer than ten. This chain joins TRBV15 and TRBJ2-5; 12 bases agree with TRBD2. Trimming at V came to 4 bases and at J to 4 bases, leaving 7 bases not matched to a gene. Germline V gene sequence: CDR1 LNHNV, CDR2 YYDKDF (reference sequence). This CDR3 region has 16 residues. This CDR3 is CATSTSGGAEGETQYF. CDR3 bases: TGTGCCACCAGCACTAGCGGGGGGGCGGAGGGAGAGACCCAGTACTTC.

The CDR3 nucleotides are TGTGCCAGTAGATATGAGGGTGAGTCCACTGAAGCTTTCTTT. It encodes CASRYEGESTEAFF. The rearrangement uses TRBV19 and TRBJ1-1; the D is unclear. V lost 6 bases to trimming and J lost 4 bases, with 15 bases between them. Germline-derived CDR1 and CDR2 are LNHDA and SQIVND (reference sequence). The CDR3 consists of 14 residues.

The chain has TRBV14 and TRBJ2-7, with 12 bases identical to TRBD2. The germline gives CDR1 SGHDN, CDR2 FVKESK. V lost 5 bases, J lost 4 bases, and 9 bases stayed unmatched. The CDR3 runs to 16 residues. The CDR3 loop is CASSDGSGLAGYEQYF. The CDR3 DNA follows: TGTGCCAGCAGCGATGGCTCGGGACTAGCGGGTTACGAGCAGTACTTC.

The chain uses TRBV5-5 and TRBJ1-2; 7 bases match TRBD1. The CDR3 spans 14 residues. The ends lost 1 base at V and 4 bases at J; junction bases unmatched: 4. Germline CDR1 SGHKS, CDR2 YYEKEE (reference sequence). The CDR3 is CASSLTGEAYGYTF. In DNA form, the CDR3 reads TGTGCCAGCAGCTTGACAGGGGAGGCCTATGGCTACACCTTC.

This chain joins TRBV19 and TRBJ2-5, with 9 bases aligning to TRBD1. This CDR3 spans 15 amino acids. Germline V lookup: CDR1 LNHDA, CDR2 SQIVND (reference sequence). V dropped 8 bases and J dropped 2; count of bases not matched to a gene: 9. CDR3 sequence: CASGDRDNLQETQYF. CDR3 bases: TGTGCCAGTGGGGACAGGGACAACCTACAAGAGACCCAGTACTTC. Variable domain in full (rest from reference TRBV19 and TRBJ2-5): DGGITQSPKYLFRKEGQNVTLSCEQNLNHDAMYWYRQDPGQGLRLIYYSQIVNDFQKGDIAEGYSVSREKKESFPLTVTSAQKNPTAFYLCASGDRDNLQETQYFGPGTRLLVL.